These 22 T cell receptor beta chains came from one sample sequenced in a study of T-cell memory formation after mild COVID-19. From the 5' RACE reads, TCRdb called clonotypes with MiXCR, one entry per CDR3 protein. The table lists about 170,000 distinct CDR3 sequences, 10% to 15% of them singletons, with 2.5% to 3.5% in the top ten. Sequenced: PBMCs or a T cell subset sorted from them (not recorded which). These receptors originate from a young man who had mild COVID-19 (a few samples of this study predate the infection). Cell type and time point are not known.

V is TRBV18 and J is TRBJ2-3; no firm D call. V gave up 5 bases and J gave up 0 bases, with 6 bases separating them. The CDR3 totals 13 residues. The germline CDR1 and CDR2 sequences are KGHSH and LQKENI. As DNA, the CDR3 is TGTGCCAGCTCAGCCACTAGCACAGATACGCAGTATTTT. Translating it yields CASSATSTDTQYF.

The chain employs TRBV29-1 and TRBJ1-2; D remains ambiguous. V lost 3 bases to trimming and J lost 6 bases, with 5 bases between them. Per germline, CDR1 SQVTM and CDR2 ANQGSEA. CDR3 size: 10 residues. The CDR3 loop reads CSVERNGYTF. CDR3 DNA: TGCAGCGTTGAGCGGAATGGCTACACCTTC.

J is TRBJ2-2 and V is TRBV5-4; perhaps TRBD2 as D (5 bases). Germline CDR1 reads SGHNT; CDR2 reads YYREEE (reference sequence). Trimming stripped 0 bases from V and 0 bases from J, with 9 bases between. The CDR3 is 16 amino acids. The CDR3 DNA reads TGTGCCAGCAGCTTGGGCGGGCGGGCGAACACCGGGGAGCTGTTTTTT. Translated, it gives CASSLGGRANTGELFF. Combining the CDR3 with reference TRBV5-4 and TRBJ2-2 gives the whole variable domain ETGVTQSPTHLIKTRGQQVTLRCSSQSGHNTVSWYQQALGQGPQFIFQYYREEENGRGNFPPRFSGLQFPNYSSELNVNALELDDSALYLCASSLGGRANTGELFFGEGSRLTVL.

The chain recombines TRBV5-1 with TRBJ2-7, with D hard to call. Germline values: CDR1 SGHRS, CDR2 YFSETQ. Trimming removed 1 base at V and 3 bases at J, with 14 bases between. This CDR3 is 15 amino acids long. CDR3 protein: CASSLSPYQDYEQYF. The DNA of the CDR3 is TGCGCCAGCAGCTTGTCTCCGTACCAAGACTACGAGCAGTACTTC.

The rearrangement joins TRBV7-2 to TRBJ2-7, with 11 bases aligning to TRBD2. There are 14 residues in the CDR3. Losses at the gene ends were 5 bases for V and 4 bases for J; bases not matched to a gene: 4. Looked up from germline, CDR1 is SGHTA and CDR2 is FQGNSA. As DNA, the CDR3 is TGTGCCAGCAGCATCACTAGCGGGGGATACGAGCAGTACGTC. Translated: CASSITSGGYEQYV.

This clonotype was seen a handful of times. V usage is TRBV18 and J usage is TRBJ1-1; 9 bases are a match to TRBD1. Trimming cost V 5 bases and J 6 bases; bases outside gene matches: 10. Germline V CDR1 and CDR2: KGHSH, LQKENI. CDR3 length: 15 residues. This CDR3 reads CASSANRGLPSEAFF. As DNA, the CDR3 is TGTGCCAGCTCAGCAAACAGGGGGCTTCCGTCTGAAGCTTTCTTT.

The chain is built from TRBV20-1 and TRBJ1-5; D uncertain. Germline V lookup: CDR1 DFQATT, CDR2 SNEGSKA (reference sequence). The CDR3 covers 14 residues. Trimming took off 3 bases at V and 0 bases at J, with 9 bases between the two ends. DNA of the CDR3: TGCAGTGCTAGGATGCCTCATAGCAATCAGCCCCAGCATTTT. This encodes CSARMPHSNQPQHF.

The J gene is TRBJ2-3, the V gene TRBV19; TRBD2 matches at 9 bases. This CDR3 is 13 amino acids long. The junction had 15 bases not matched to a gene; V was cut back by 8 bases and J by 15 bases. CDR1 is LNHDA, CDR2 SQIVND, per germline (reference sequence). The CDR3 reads CASAKYTGTSPYF. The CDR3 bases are TGTGCCAGTGCTAAATACACCGGGACTAGCCCATATTTT.

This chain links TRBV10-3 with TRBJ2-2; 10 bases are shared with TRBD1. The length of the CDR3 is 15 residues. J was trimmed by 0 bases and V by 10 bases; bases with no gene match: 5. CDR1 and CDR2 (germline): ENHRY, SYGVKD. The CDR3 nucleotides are TGTGCCACCGGGACAGGGGCATCGAACACCGGGGAGCTGTTTTTT. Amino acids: CATGTGASNTGELFF.

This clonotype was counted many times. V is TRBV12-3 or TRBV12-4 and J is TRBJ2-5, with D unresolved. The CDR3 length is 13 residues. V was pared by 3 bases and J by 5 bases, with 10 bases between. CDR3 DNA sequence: TGTGCCAGCAGTTTCGTGCCCGAGGAGACCCAGTACTTC. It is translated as CASSFVPEETQYF.

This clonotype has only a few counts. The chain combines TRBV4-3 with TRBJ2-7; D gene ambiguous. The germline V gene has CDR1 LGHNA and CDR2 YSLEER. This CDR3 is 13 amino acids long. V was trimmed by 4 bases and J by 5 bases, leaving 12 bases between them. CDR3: CASSPVGWDEQYF. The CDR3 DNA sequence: TGCGCCAGCAGCCCCGTTGGGTGGGACGAGCAGTACTTC.

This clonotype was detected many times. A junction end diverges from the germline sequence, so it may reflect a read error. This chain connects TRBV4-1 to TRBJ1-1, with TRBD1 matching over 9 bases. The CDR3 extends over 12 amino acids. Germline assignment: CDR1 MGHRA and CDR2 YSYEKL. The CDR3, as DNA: TGCGCCAGCAGCCTCCAACAGGGGGCCGAGGTCTTT. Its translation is CASSLQQGAEVF.

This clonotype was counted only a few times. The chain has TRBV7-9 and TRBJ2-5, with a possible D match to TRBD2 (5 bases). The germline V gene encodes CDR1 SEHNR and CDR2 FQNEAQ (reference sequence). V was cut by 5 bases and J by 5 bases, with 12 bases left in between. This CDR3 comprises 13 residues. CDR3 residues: CASSDFVAETQYF. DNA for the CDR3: TGTGCCAGCAGCGACTTTGTAGCGGAGACCCAGTACTTC.

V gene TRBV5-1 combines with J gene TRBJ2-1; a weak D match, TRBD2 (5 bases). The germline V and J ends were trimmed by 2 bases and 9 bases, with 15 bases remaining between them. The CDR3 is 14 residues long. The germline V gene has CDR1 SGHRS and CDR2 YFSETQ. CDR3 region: CASSLAEYSAEQFF. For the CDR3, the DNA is TGCGCCAGCAGCTTAGCGGAATACAGTGCTGAGCAGTTCTTC.

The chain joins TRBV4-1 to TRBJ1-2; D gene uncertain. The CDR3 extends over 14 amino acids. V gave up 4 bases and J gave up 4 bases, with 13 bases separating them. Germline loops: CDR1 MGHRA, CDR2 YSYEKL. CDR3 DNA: TGCGCCAGCAGCCTTGACACGATAGGCTATGGCTACACCTTC. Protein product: CASSLDTIGYGYTF.

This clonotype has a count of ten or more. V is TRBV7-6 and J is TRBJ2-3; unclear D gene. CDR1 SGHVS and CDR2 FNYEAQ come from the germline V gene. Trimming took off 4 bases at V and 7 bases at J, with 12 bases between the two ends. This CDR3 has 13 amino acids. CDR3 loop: CASSSTSGYTQYF. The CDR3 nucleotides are TGTGCCAGCAGCTCGACGTCGGGCTATACGCAGTATTTT. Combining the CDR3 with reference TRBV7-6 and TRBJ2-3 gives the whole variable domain GAGVSQSPRYKVTKRGQDVALRCDPISGHVSLYWYRQALGQGPEFLTYFNYEAQQDKSGLPNDRFSAERPEGSISTLTIQRTEQRDSAMYRCASSSTSGYTQYFGPGTRLTVL.

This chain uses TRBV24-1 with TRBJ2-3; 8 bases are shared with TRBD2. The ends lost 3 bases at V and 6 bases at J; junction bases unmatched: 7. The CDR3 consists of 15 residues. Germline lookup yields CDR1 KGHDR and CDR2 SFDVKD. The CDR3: CATSDPTAGGDTQYF. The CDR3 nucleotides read TGTGCCACCAGTGATCCCACGGCGGGGGGTGATACGCAGTATTTT.

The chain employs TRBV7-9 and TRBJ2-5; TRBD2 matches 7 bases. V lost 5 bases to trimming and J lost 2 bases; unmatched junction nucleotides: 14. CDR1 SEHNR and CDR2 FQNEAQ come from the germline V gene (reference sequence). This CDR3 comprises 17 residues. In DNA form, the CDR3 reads TGTGCCAGCAGCCCTAGAGGAGGGAGGGGCTTTCAAGAGACCCAGTACTTC. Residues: CASSPRGGRGFQETQYF.

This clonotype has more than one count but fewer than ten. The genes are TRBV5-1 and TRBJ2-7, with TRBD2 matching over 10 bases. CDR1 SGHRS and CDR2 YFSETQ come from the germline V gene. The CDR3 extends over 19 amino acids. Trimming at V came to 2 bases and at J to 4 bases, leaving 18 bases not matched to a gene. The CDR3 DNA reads TGCGCCAGCAGCTTCCGGACAGTCCTAGCGGGGGCCCAGATTTACGAGCAGTACTTC. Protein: CASSFRTVLAGAQIYEQYF.

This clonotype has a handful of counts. In DNA form, the CDR3 reads TGCGCCAGCAGTGAGCAGGGTGGAGATACGCAGTATTTT. This sequence encodes CASSEQGGDTQYF. V and J are TRBV10-2 and TRBJ2-3; D may be TRBD1 (5 bases). The CDR3 contains 13 residues. V was shortened by 2 bases and J by 5 bases, with 8 bases between the two germline ends. Germline values: CDR1 WSHSY, CDR2 SAAADI.

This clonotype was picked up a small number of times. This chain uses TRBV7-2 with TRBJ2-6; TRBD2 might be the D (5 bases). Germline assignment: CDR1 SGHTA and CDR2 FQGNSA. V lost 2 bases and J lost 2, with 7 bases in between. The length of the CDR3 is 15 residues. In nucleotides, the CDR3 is TGTGCCAGCAGCTTAATCGGGACTGGGGCCAACGTCCTGACTTTC. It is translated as CASSLIGTGANVLTF.

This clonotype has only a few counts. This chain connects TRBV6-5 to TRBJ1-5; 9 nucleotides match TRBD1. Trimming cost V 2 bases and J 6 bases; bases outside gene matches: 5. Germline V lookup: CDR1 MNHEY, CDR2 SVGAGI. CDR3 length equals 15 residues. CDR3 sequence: CASSYTGGGGQPQHF. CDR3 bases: TGTGCCAGCAGTTACACAGGGGGCGGGGGTCAGCCCCAGCATTTT.